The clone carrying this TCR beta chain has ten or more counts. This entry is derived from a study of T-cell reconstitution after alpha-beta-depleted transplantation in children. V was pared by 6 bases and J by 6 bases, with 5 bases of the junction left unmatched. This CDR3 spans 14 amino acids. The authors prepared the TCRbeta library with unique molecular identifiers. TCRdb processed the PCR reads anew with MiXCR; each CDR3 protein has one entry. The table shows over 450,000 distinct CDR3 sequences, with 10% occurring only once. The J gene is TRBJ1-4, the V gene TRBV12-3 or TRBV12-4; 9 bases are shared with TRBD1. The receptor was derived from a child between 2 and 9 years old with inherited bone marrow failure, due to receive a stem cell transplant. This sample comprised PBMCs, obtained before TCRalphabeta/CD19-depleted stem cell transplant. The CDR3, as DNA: TGTGCCAGCAGCCTTCGACAGGGGGATGAAAAACTGTTTTTT. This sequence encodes CASSLRQGDEKLFF.